This paragraph covers one TCR beta chain sequence. Participants were aged about 18 to 90 years, lived in around 22 US areas, and enrolled virtually. Grouping used clinical history reported by participants in a survey and questionnaire. Two negative PCRs, clearance, or symptom resolution had been documented for recovered Cohort 3 donors. These data are taken from a study of blood T cell repertoires in COVID-19. Study in general: Italy, Spain and the United States were the sources of the convalescent and acute COVID-19 samples.

TCRdb's table, derived via immunoSEQ multiplex PCR, lists solely in-frame clones and lacks some. The profile covers 490,000 or so clones, with less than 90% appearing a single time and approximately 8% taken by the ten largest. Trimming pared 6 bases from V and 7 bases from J, leaving 13 bases between. Per germline, CDR1 SNHLY and CDR2 FYNNEI. The CDR3 is 14 amino acids. The receptor comes from a woman aged 55-75 years who had recovered from COVID-19. The V gene is TRBV2, the J gene TRBJ1-6, with TRBD1 as a possible D gene (6 bases). Specimen: PBMCs or T cells enriched from blood (not recorded which). As DNA, the CDR3 is TGTGCCAGCAGAGAGACAGGTGTGAATTCACCCCTCCACTTT. Translating it yields CASRETGVNSPLHF.